This T cell receptor beta chain was recorded in a study of blood T cell repertoires in COVID-19. Looking at the study overall: Italy, Spain and the United States were the sources of the convalescent and acute COVID-19 samples. T cells, B-cell-depleted T cells, or PBMCs supplied cDNA or gDNA.

CDR3 length: 15 amino acids. The ends lost 8 bases at V and 3 bases at J; junction bases unmatched: 12. Germline CDR1 reads GTSNPN; CDR2 reads SVGIG (reference sequence). Original processing notes: Amplification with reference gene primers provided the estimates of nucleated cell counts. The protocol was immunoSEQ multiplex PCR, while the TCRdb copy is restricted to in-frame clones and leaves out a portion. V, J and clone size were drawn from that table, and D and trimming were deduced from the DNA. Of roughly 100,000 clones in the sample, 85% are singletons; the top ten hold around 1.9%. The sequence came from a woman aged 70-85 years with active or convalescent COVID-19. J is TRBJ2-7 and V is TRBV30, with 11 bases identical to TRBD1. Sequenced material: peripheral blood. CDR3 amino acids: CAARTGGDYFYEQYF. The CDR3 coding sequence is TGTGCCGCCCGGACAGGGGGCGACTACTTCTACGAGCAGTACTTC.